This T cell receptor beta chain was identified during a study of OX40 agonist ivuxolimab in advanced cancers. Overall study results and limits: At 0.1 to 3.0 mg/kg and by week 6, clonal expansion occurred in CD4+ and CD8+ blood T cells. Compared with CD4+, CD8+ T cells on average had more expanded clones. Antigen specificity was not determined for the expanded peripheral T cells.

Sampling of blood occurred at baseline, cycle 4 day 1, and cycle 7 day 1. CDR1 is KGHSH and CDR2 is LQKENI in the germline V gene. This CDR3 comprises 13 residues. Sequencing used immunoSEQ multiplex PCR; TCRdb keeps in-frame clones, though not all of them. This sample has fewer than 70,000 clones, with more than 75% found just once. On this clone: No antigen is known for it. One junction end does not reproduce the germline sequence, and a read error may be involved.

The sequenced sample was CD4+ or CD8+ T cells sorted from blood, obtained in a trial of the OX40 agonist ivuxolimab. The receptor was derived from an adult with an advanced solid tumor such as melanoma, head and neck, liver or kidney cancer. This rearrangement joins TRBV18 to TRBJ2-7; D is possibly TRBD1 (5 bases). The CDR3 spells CASSPPDSYEQYF. In nucleotides, the CDR3 is TGTGCCAGCTCCCCACCAGACAGCTACGAGCAGTACTTC.